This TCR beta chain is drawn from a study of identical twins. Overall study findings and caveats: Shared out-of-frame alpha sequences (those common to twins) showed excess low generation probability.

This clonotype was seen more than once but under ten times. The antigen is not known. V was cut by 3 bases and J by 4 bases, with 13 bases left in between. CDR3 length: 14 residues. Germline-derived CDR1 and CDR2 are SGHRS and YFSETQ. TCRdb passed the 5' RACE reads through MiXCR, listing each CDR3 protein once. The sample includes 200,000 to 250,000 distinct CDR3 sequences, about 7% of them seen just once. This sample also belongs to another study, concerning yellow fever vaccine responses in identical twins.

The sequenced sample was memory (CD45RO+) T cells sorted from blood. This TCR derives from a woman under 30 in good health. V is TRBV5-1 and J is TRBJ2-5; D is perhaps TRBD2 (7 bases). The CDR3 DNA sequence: TGCGCCAGCAGCTCCACAAGGGGGGGAGAGACCCAGTACTTC. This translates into CASSSTRGGETQYF.